This TCR beta chain was sequenced during a study of blood T cell repertoires in COVID-19. About the research overall: Acute and convalescent COVID-19 samples came from the United States, Italy and Spain.

Patients at the Seattle site were enrolled during active infection and followed longitudinally. In the study's own analysis: From reference gene primer amplification, estimates of nucleated cell counts were derived. Measured with immunoSEQ multiplex PCR; TCRdb has only the in-frame clones, and not every one. V, J and clone size reflect that table, while D and trimming were determined from the DNA. The sample lists 250,000 or so clones, around 90% seen once, with around 2.3% in the top ten. In germline, CDR1 is SGHRS, CDR2 YFSETQ. There are 16 residues in the CDR3. V was trimmed by 0 bases and J by 4 bases, leaving 13 bases between them.

Material for sequencing was peripheral blood. This TCR was sampled from a woman aged 55-70 years with COVID-19, enrolled during active disease. The V and J genes are TRBV5-1 and TRBJ1-4; D gene uncertain. The CDR3, as DNA: TGCGCCAGCAGCTTGGGGGCAGTGGGCCTTAATGAAAAACTGTTTTTT. This codes for CASSLGAVGLNEKLFF.